This T cell receptor beta chain was sequenced for a study of T-cell reconstitution after alpha-beta-depleted transplantation in children. The V and J ends lost 0 bases and 4 bases respectively, with 14 bases between them. Looked up from germline, CDR1 is SGHRS and CDR2 is YFSETQ. The CDR3 is 16 amino acids. Using unique molecular identifiers, the investigators prepared the TCRbeta library. One entry per CDR3 protein, called by TCRdb with MiXCR from the PCR reads. The sample carries 400,000 to 500,000 distinct CDR3 sequences, about 11% recorded once. The receptor was isolated from a human donor who donated a stem cell graft to a child with acute myeloid leukemia. This chain uses TRBV5-1 with TRBJ2-1; D is perhaps TRBD1 (5 bases). The specimen comprised PBMCs from the stem cell graft donor, sampled from the stem cell graft. Written as DNA, the CDR3 is TGCGCCAGCAGCTTGGTGGCGTCAGGACAATACAATGAGCAGTTCTTC. Amino acid sequence: CASSLVASGQYNEQFF.